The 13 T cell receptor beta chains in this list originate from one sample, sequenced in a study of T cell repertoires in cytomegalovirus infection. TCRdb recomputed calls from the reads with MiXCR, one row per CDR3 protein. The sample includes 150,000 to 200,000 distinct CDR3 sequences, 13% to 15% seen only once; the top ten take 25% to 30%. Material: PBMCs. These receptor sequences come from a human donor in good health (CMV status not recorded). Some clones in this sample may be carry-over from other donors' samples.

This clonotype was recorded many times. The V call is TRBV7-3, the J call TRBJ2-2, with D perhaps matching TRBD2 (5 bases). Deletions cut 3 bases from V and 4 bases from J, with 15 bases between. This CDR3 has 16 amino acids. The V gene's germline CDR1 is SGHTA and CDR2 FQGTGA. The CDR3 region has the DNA TGTGCCAGCAGCTTTAAAGGGAGCCTAACCACCGGGGAGCTGTTTTTT. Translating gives CASSFKGSLTTGELFF. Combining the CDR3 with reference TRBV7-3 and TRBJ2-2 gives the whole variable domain GAGVSQTPSNKVTEKGKYVELRCDPISGHTALYWYRQSLGQGPEFLIYFQGTGAADDSGLPNDRFFAVRPEGSVSTLKIQRTERGDSAVYLCASSFKGSLTTGELFFGEGSRLTVL.

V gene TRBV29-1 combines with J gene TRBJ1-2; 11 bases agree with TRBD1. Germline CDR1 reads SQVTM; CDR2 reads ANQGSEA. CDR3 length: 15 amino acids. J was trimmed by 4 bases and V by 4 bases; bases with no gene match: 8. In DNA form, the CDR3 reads TGCAGCGTTGTCCCCGGGACAGGGGGTGGCTATGGCTACACCTTC. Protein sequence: CSVVPGTGGGYGYTF. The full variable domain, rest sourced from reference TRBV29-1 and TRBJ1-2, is SAVISQKPSRDICQRGTSLTIQCQVDSQVTMMFWYRQQPGQSLTLIATANQGSEATYESGFVIDKFPISRPNLTFSTLTVSNMSPEDSSIYLCSVVPGTGGGYGYTFGSGTRLTVV.

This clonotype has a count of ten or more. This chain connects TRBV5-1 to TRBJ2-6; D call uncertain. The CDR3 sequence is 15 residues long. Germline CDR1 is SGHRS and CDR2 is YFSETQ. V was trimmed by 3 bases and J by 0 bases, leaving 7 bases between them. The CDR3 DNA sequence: TGCGCCAGCAGCTCGCACGGCTCTGGGGCCAACGTCCTGACTTTC. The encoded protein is CASSSHGSGANVLTF. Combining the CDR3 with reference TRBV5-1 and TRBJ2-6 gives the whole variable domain KAGVTQTPRYLIKTRGQQVTLSCSPISGHRSVSWYQQTPGQGLQFLFEYFSETQRNKGNFPGRFSGRQFSNSRSEMNVSTLELGDSALYLCASSSHGSGANVLTFGAGSRLTVL.

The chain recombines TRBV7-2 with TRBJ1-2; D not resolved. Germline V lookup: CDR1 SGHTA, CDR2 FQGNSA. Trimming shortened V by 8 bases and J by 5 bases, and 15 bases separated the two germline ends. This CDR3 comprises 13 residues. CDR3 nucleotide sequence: TGTGCCAGCCCTCGCCCCTGGGGATATGGCTACACCTTC. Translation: CASPRPWGYGYTF.

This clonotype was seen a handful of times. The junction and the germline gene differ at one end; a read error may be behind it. CDR3 bases: TGTGCCAGCATTTTACAGGGGAACACTGAAGCTTTCTTT. It yields the protein CASILQGNTEAFF. The chain recombines TRBV28 with TRBJ1-1; the D gene is possibly TRBD1 (6 bases). The CDR3 length is 13 residues. From germline, CDR1 is MDHEN and CDR2 SYDVKM.

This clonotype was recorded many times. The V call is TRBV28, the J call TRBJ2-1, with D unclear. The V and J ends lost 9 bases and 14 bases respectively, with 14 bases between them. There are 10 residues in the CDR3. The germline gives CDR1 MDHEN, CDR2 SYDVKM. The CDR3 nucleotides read TGTGCCAGTTCCCTATTGGAGAAGTTCTTC. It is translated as CASSLLEKFF. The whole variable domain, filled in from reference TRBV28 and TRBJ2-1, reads DVKVTQSSRYLVKRTGEKVFLECVQDMDHENMFWYRQDPGLGLRLIYFSYDVKMKEKGDIPEGYSVSREKKERFSLILESASTNQTSMYLCASSLLEKFFGPGTRLTVL.

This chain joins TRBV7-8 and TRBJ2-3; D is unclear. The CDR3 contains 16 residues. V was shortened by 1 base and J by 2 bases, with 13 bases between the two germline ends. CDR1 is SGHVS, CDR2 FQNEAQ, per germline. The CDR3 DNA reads TGTGCCAGCAGCTTAGGAGGATGGAAGACCACAGATACGCAGTATTTT. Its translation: CASSLGGWKTTDTQYF. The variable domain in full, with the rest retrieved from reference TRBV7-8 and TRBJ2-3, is GAGVSQSPRYKVAKRGQDVALRCDPISGHVSLFWYQQALGQGPEFLTYFQNEAQLDKSGLPSDRFFAERPEGSVSTLKIQRTQQEDSAVYLCASSLGGWKTTDTQYFGPGTRLTVL.

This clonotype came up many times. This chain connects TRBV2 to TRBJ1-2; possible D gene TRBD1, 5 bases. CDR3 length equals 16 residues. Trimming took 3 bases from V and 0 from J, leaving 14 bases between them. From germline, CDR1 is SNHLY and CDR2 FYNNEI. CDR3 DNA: TGTGCCAGCAGTGACTTAGACAGATTAGCTAACTATGGCTACACCTTC. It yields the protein CASSDLDRLANYGYTF.

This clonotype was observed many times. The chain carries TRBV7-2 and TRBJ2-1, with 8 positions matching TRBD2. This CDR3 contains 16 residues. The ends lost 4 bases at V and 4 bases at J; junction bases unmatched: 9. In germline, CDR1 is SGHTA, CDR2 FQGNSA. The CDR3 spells CASSSQPTSGYNEQFF. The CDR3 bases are TGTGCCAGCAGCTCTCAGCCCACTAGCGGTTACAATGAGCAGTTCTTC.

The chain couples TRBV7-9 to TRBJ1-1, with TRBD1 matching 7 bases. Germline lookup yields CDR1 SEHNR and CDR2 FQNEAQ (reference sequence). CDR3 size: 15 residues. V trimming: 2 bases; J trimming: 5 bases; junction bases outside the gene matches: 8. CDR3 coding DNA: TGTGCCAGCAGCTTATTAGAGGGGGCGCTGACTGAAGCTTTCTTT. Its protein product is CASSLLEGALTEAFF. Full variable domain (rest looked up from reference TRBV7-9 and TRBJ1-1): DTGVSQNPRHKITKRGQNVTFRCDPISEHNRLYWYRQTLGQGPEFLTYFQNEAQLEKSRLLSDRFSAERPKGSFSTLEIQRTEQGDSAMYLCASSLLEGALTEAFFGQGTRLTVV.

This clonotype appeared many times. The CDR3 DNA reads as TGTGCCAGCAGCTTATGGGGGATGAACACTGAAGCTTTCTTT. Encoded protein: CASSLWGMNTEAFF. V and J are TRBV7-2 and TRBJ1-1; tentatively, D is TRBD1 (5 bases). Germline-derived CDR1 and CDR2 are SGHTA and FQGNSA. The V end lost 2 bases, the J end lost 0 bases, and 7 bases lay between the germline ends. The CDR3 runs 14 residues.

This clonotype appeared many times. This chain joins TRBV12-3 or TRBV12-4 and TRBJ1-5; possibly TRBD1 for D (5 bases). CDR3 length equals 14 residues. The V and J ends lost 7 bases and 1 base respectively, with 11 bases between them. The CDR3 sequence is CASTSQGSNQPQHF. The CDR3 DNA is TGTGCCAGCACATCCCAGGGCAGCAATCAGCCCCAGCATTTT.

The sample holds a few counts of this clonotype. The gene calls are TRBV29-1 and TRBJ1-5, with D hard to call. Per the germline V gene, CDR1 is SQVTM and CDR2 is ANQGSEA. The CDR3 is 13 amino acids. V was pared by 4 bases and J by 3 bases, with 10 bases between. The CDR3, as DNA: TGCAGCGTTGTTGACGGAAACAATCAGCCCCAGCATTTT. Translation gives CSVVDGNNQPQHF.